This T cell receptor (beta chain) stems from a study of radiation and T cells in renal cell carcinoma. This CDR3 region has 14 residues. Trimming removed 5 bases from V and 0 bases from J, with 10 bases in between. The germline CDR1 and CDR2 sequences are LNHDA and SQIVND (reference sequence). Time point in this sample: blood 4 weeks post-SBRT, at nephrectomy. The treatment is: 15 Gy SBRT to primary tumor, nephrectomy 4 weeks later. Profiling relied on immunoSEQ multiplex PCR, and the TCRdb table lists in-frame clones only, not all of them. Of roughly 58,000 clones listed, about 83% are singletons. The chain recombines TRBV19 with TRBJ1-2; D unclear. Sequencing was performed on blood, taken from a patient whose treatment included radiotherapy and nephrectomy. This sequence was found in a man in his 60s with renal cell carcinoma. The CDR3 DNA reads as TGTGCCAGTAGTTGGGTAGGAGCTAACTATGGCTACACCTTC. Its protein product is CASSWVGANYGYTF.